One and the same sample provided the 9 T cell receptor beta chains below, sequenced in a study of control samples from healthy donors and cancer patients. The protocol was immunoSEQ multiplex PCR, while the TCRdb copy is restricted to in-frame clones and leaves out a portion. The sample has about 140,000 clones; 80% to 90% are singletons. Input material: blood. The source of these receptors is a woman aged 25-40 years in good health.

The chain is built from TRBV7-3 and TRBJ2-7; maybe TRBD2 (5 bases). The CDR3 length is 14 residues. Trimming removed 5 bases from V and 6 bases from J, with 17 bases in between. CDR1 and CDR2 (germline): SGHTA, FQGTGA. CDR3 residues: CASSPGLHPGEQYF. The CDR3 DNA is TGTGCCAGCAGCCCCGGACTCCACCCCGGCGAGCAGTACTTC.

The chain uses TRBV27 and TRBJ2-5; D could derive from TRBD1 or TRBD2 (5 bases each). V lost 3 bases, J lost 5 bases, and 13 bases lay in between. Germline V gene lookup returns CDR1 MNHEY and CDR2 SMNVEV (reference sequence). This CDR3 is built from 14 residues. The CDR3 here is CASSFIGAGETQYF. CDR3 nucleotides: TGTGCCAGCAGTTTTATCGGGGCGGGTGAGACCCAGTACTTC.

The V gene is TRBV7-2, the J gene TRBJ2-1, with 7 bases lining up with TRBD2. Per the germline V gene, CDR1 is SGHTA and CDR2 is FQGNSA. The CDR3 is 15 residues long. J gave up 15 bases and V 2 bases, and 16 bases lay outside the gene matches. CDR3 DNA: TGTGCCAGCAGCTTACGGCTAGCGGAAGTATCATGGCCGTTCTTC. The encoded protein is CASSLRLAEVSWPFF.

This chain links TRBV6-5 with TRBJ1-6; D ambiguous. The CDR3 consists of 16 residues. Per the germline V gene, CDR1 is MNHEY and CDR2 is SVGAGI. V shed 4 bases and J shed 0 bases, with 10 bases lying between them. The CDR3 sequence: CASSFPPNSYNSPLHF. The CDR3 nucleotides are TGTGCCAGCAGTTTTCCCCCGAACTCCTATAATTCACCCCTCCACTTT.

As to this clone: The same CDR3 arises from other DNA sequences in this sample as well. The chain is built from TRBV2 and TRBJ2-1; 11 nucleotides agree with TRBD2. Germline trimming cut 6 bases from V and 7 bases from J; bases unmatched to any gene: 8. The CDR3 consists of 15 residues. The germline gives CDR1 SNHLY, CDR2 FYNNEI. For the CDR3, the DNA is TGTGCCAGCAGCGTAGCGGGAGGGCCAGGAAATGAGCAGTTCTTC. Amino acid sequence: CASSVAGGPGNEQFF.

The chain combines TRBV12-3 or TRBV12-4 with TRBJ2-7; no clear D. The CDR3 has 11 amino acids. Trimming left V 6 bases short and J 3 bases short, with 6 bases between. This chain's CDR3 is CASSSFYEQYF. The CDR3 DNA is TGTGCCAGCAGCTCTTTCTACGAGCAGTACTTC.

The rearrangement joins TRBV9 to TRBJ2-7; TRBD1 agrees at 11 bases. The CDR3 is 15 amino acids. Germline CDR1 SGDLS, CDR2 YYNGEE. The junction had 4 bases not matched to a gene; V was cut back by 3 bases and J by 2 bases. The CDR3 DNA sequence: TGTGCCAGCAGCGCGGGACAGGGGGGACCCTACGAGCAGTACTTC. Translated: CASSAGQGGPYEQYF.

The chain links TRBV10-3 to TRBJ2-3; 7 nucleotides line up with TRBD1. The CDR3 has 15 amino acids. CDR1 and CDR2 from the germline V gene are ENHRY and SYGVKD. V lost 0 bases, J lost 3 bases, and 3 bases stayed unmatched. CDR3 loop: CAISESETGTDTQYF. As DNA, the CDR3 is TGTGCCATCAGTGAGTCCGAGACAGGGACAGATACGCAGTATTTT.

The count of this clone is one. This chain uses TRBV19 with TRBJ2-2; D assignment may be TRBD1 or TRBD2 (5 bases each). Trimming pared 7 bases from V and 7 bases from J, leaving 19 bases between. The CDR3 covers 15 residues. The V gene's germline CDR1 is LNHDA and CDR2 SQIVND (reference sequence). The chain's CDR3 is CASTRTTGTLGELFF. Here the CDR3 DNA reads TGTGCCAGTACCCGAACAACGGGGACCCTCGGGGAGCTGTTTTTT. Combining the CDR3 with reference TRBV19 and TRBJ2-2 gives the whole variable domain DGGITQSPKYLFRKEGQNVTLSCEQNLNHDAMYWYRQDPGQGLRLIYYSQIVNDFQKGDIAEGYSVSREKKESFPLTVTSAQKNPTAFYLCASTRTTGTLGELFFGEGSRLTVL.